This TCR beta chain originates from a study of blood T cell repertoires in COVID-19 (dated by TCRdb to about 2020). In the study overall: Collaborator samples came from the United States, Italy and Spain and covered acute and convalescent phases of COVID-19. The material from the prospective study consisted of cDNA or gDNA derived from T cells, B-cell-depleted T cells, or PBMCs. Subjects who had been exposed to COVID-19, were actively infected with it, or had recovered from it provided the deeply sampled blood TCRbeta repertoires that made up the dataset. A freely available public database, intended as a resource for researchers studying the immune response to SARS-CoV-2, is where the repertoires were released. The samples were drawn from the first 160 participants of the ongoing ImmuneRACE study and from over a thousand subjects provided by 6 global collaborators. A de-identified subject ID, COVID-19 status, age in years and sex were almost always included in the sample metadata. Where available, HLA class I and class II types were obtained from metadata supplied by the sample provider rather than from assay-based typing.

Whole blood was collected in K2EDTA tubes by collaborating institutions according to the institutions' own protocols. Collaborator samples were shipped for TCRbeta analysis as frozen whole blood, isolated PBMCs, or DNA extracted from either sample type. Germline trimming amounts to 4 bases on V and 1 base on J, with 9 as the count of junction bases outside the gene matches. Counted from cysteine to phenylalanine, this CDR3 has 16 amino acids. Only CDR3 DNA remains: 48 bases, in frame from the first base. Looking up the germline V gene yields CDR1 ENHRY and CDR2 SYGVKD. Findings and caveats that apply to the study as a whole: The amount of clinical and demographic metadata varied by source and participant and was provided uncurated.

Comment on this clone: Which antigen it targets is not known. Base-call qualities are not available, and no considerably larger clone is one nucleotide away.

TCRbeta CDR3 regions were amplified from genomic DNA by means of the immunoSEQ Assay, a bias-controlled multiplex PCR. From the authors' description of their analysis: Within the assay, amplification of reference gene primers was used to estimate how many nucleated cells each sample contained. To quantify the absolute abundance of each unique TCRbeta CDR3 rearrangement, sequence reads were collapsed and filtered. For each sample, productive Simpson clonality was calculated as the square root of Simpson's diversity index across productive rearrangements. TCRdb re-hosts the immuneACCESS table, in-frame sequences only. Its copies lack some clones; in the studies checked, an unresolved V gene accounts for under half of them, and the cause for the rest is not known. V and J calls and clone size come straight from that table; D and trimming were deduced from the DNA. Here the sample has some 330,000 clones; around nine tenths occur a single time. The ten largest clones capture 3.5% to 4.5% of the sample.

The sequence came from a woman between 50 and 59 years old with active or convalescent COVID-19. This chain is built from TRBV10-3 and TRBJ1-2, with 7 central nucleotides matching TRBD1. Source material: peripheral blood. The base sequence is TGTGCCATCAGTGCCATGGACAGGCTGATTAACTATGGCTACACCTTC. Translated, it reads CAISAMDRLINYGYTF.